The 32 T cell receptor beta chains below were found in one sample sequenced in a study of control samples from healthy donors and cancer patients. Repertoires were generated with immunoSEQ multiplex PCR, while TCRdb's copy carries only in-frame clones and drops some. Of just under 100,000 clones detected, roughly 93% appear once; the ten largest clones hold 6.5% to 9.5%. Sequencing was performed on blood. Receptors originate from a man aged 18 to 29 in good health.

The chain carries TRBV7-9 and TRBJ2-6; D not resolved. Germline CDR1 SEHNR, CDR2 FQNEAQ (reference sequence). The CDR3 runs 14 residues. Trimming took off 5 bases at V and 2 bases at J, with 7 bases between the two ends. The CDR3 coding sequence is TGTGCCAGCAGCGACACTACTGGGGCCAACGTCCTGACTTTC. It yields the protein CASSDTTGANVLTF.

The CDR3 DNA follows: TGTGCCAGCAGACCGACGGGCACAAGCACAGATACGCAGTATTTT. Its protein is CASRPTGTSTDTQYF. The V call is TRBV3-1 (or the pseudogene TRBV3-2), the J call TRBJ2-3; D gene ambiguous. The CDR3 has 15 residues. The germline gives CDR1 LGHDT, CDR2 YNNKEL (reference sequence). Trimming took off 6 bases at V and 0 bases at J, with 13 bases between the two ends.

The genes are TRBV5-1 and TRBJ2-5, with D possibly matching TRBD2 (5 bases). Germline CDR1 SGHRS, CDR2 YFSETQ. The CDR3 sequence is 16 residues long. Trimming stripped 4 bases from V and 2 bases from J, with 18 bases between. CDR3 in amino acids: CASSDIGGREQETQYF. CDR3 DNA sequence: TGCGCCAGCAGCGATATAGGCGGGCGTGAGCAAGAGACCCAGTACTTC.

The V call is TRBV12-2, the J call TRBJ2-7; TRBD1 is taken as the D call from the table, unchecked against the DNA. TRBV12-2 has pseudogene status. This CDR3 is built from 13 residues. The CDR3 loop reads CASRQGRSYEQYF. For the CDR3, the DNA is TGTGCAAGTCGCCAGGGTCGCTCCTACGAGCAGTACTTC.

J is TRBJ2-3 and V is TRBV5-1; D unclear. The CDR3 has 13 residues. CDR1 is SGHRS and CDR2 is YFSETQ in the germline V gene. V was shortened by 3 bases and J by 4 bases, with 9 bases between the two germline ends. Here the CDR3 reads CASSSAKSDTQYF. The CDR3 DNA follows: TGCGCCAGCAGCTCGGCTAAGTCAGATACGCAGTATTTT.

V usage is TRBV19 and J usage is TRBJ1-2; the match to TRBD1 covers 9 bases. Trimming at V came to 4 bases and at J to 3 bases, leaving 3 bases not matched to a gene. The CDR3 is 14 residues long. The germline V gene has CDR1 LNHDA and CDR2 SQIVND (reference sequence). The CDR3 loop reads CASSTDRGDYGYTF. The CDR3 DNA follows: TGTGCCAGTAGTACGGACAGGGGAGACTATGGCTACACCTTC.

This clone was recorded once. The chain couples TRBV27 to TRBJ1-1, with 7 positions matching TRBD1. V gave up 5 bases and J gave up 6 bases; unmatched junction bases: 9. The CDR3 consists of 14 residues. The germline V gene encodes CDR1 MNHEY and CDR2 SMNVEV (reference sequence). CDR3 in amino acids: CASSPHRGGAEAFF. The CDR3 region has the DNA TGTGCCAGCAGTCCACACAGGGGAGGCGCTGAAGCTTTCTTT.

This clone was recorded once. The rearrangement joins TRBV4-1 to TRBJ1-4, with D possibly being TRBD1 (6 bases). Trimming stripped 4 bases from V and 0 bases from J, with 18 bases between. Germline loops: CDR1 MGHRA, CDR2 YSYEKL. The CDR3 covers 18 residues. The CDR3 reads CASSLQQSTGTTNEKLFF. DNA of the CDR3: TGCGCCAGCAGCCTCCAGCAATCGACAGGCACAACTAATGAAAAACTGTTTTTT.

The V and J genes are TRBV5-1 and TRBJ1-4, with D maybe TRBD1 (5 bases). CDR3 length equals 15 residues. CDR1 is SGHRS and CDR2 is YFSETQ in the germline V gene. V dropped 7 bases and J dropped 5 bases, with 18 bases sitting between them. The CDR3 sequence is CASASSGRSNEKLFF. CDR3 coding DNA: TGCGCCAGCGCAAGTTCAGGGAGGTCCAATGAAAAACTGTTTTTT.

The V gene is TRBV30, the J gene TRBJ1-2, with a tentative D call TRBD1 (6 bases). The V end was cut by 1 base, the J end by 8 bases, with 14 bases between. The CDR3 extends over 13 amino acids. Looked up from germline, CDR1 is GTSNPN and CDR2 is SVGIG (reference sequence). The CDR3 DNA sequence: TGTGCCTGGAGTGAGGGGGGGGCGGTCGGCTACACCTTC. Residues: CAWSEGGAVGYTF.

V is TRBV9 and J is TRBJ2-1; D gene ambiguous. CDR1 is SGDLS, CDR2 YYNGEE, per germline. The V and J ends lost 2 bases and 0 bases respectively, with 6 bases between them. This CDR3 is 14 amino acids long. The CDR3 region has the DNA TGTGCCAGCAGCGTTCGTATCTCCTACAATGAGCAGTTCTTC. Its translation is CASSVRISYNEQFF.

The CDR3 sequence is CASSPRDGDHSNYGYTF. CDR3 DNA: TGTGCCAGCTCACCCCGGGACGGGGACCATTCTAACTATGGCTACACCTTC. J is TRBJ1-2 and V is TRBV18, with D possibly matching TRBD1 (5 bases). Trimming left V 3 bases short and J 0 bases short, with 17 bases between. Germline V gene lookup returns CDR1 KGHSH and CDR2 LQKENI. The CDR3 consists of 17 residues.

The V call is TRBV7-9, the J call TRBJ2-1, with TRBD1 matching 8 bases. The CDR3 extends over 12 amino acids. V lost 6 bases, J lost 6 bases, and 1 base stayed unmatched. Germline CDR1 SEHNR, CDR2 FQNEAQ (reference sequence). The CDR3 reads CASRTGANEQFF. The CDR3 DNA sequence: TGTGCCAGCAGGACAGGGGCCAATGAGCAGTTCTTC.

The chain carries TRBV30 and TRBJ1-6; the match to TRBD1 covers 7 bases. V gave up 0 bases and J gave up 9 bases; unmatched junction bases: 5. The CDR3 has 14 amino acids. Germline V gives CDR1 GTSNPN, CDR2 SVGIG (reference sequence). The CDR3 protein is CAWSVQGGGSPLHF. The DNA for the CDR3 is TGTGCCTGGAGTGTACAAGGGGGCGGTTCACCCCTCCACTTT.

The chain couples TRBV7-9 to TRBJ2-1, with 7 nucleotides matching TRBD1. The junction had 4 bases not matched to a gene; V was cut back by 1 base and J by 4 bases. In germline, CDR1 is SEHNR, CDR2 FQNEAQ (reference sequence). The CDR3 sequence is 15 residues long. The CDR3 nucleotides read TGTGCCAGCAGCTTAGGTGCAGGGGGATACAATGAGCAGTTCTTC. This encodes CASSLGAGGYNEQFF.

V gene TRBV5-1 combines with J gene TRBJ1-1; D perhaps matches TRBD1 (5 bases). The CDR3 is 12 amino acids. Germline V gene data show CDR1 as SGHRS and CDR2 as YFSETQ. The V end was cut by 0 bases, the J end by 7 bases, with 7 bases between. The CDR3, as DNA: TGCGCCAGCAGCTTGGCAGGGAATGAAGCTTTCTTT. Its translation: CASSLAGNEAFF.

V and J are TRBV7-9 and TRBJ2-1; D remains unclear. With 0 bases removed from V and 9 bases from J, the gap between germline ends came to 3 bases. Germline CDR1 and CDR2: SEHNR and FQNEAQ (reference sequence). There are 11 residues in the CDR3. This CDR3 reads CASSLAAEQFF. For the CDR3, the DNA is TGTGCCAGCAGCTTAGCCGCTGAGCAGTTCTTC.

V and J are TRBV27 and TRBJ2-2, with D uncertain. Germline values: CDR1 MNHEY, CDR2 SMNVEV (reference sequence). The V end was cut by 2 bases, the J end by 0 bases, with 13 bases between. This CDR3 comprises 17 residues. The CDR3 DNA sequence: TGTGCCAGCAGTTTACCCCCCCAACACGCGAACACCGGGGAGCTGTTTTTT. Translated, it gives CASSLPPQHANTGELFF.

This chain uses TRBV30 with TRBJ1-3; D not certain. CDR3 length: 14 residues. The V end lost 0 bases, the J end lost 0 bases, and 6 bases lay between the germline ends. Germline CDR1 is GTSNPN and CDR2 is SVGIG (reference sequence). The CDR3: CAWSVTVSGNTIYF. Written as DNA, the CDR3 is TGTGCCTGGAGTGTGACGGTCTCTGGAAACACCATATATTTT.

This chain joins TRBV1 and TRBJ1-2. TRBV1 is a pseudogene locus. The CDR3 sequence is 17 residues long. CDR3 residues: CTSSQISGQPDNYGYTF. CDR3 sequence (DNA): TGCACCAGCAGCCAAATCTCGGGGCAGCCTGATAACTATGGCTACACCTTC.

The chain combines TRBV19 with TRBJ2-7, with 7 bases fitting TRBD2. The germline V gene encodes CDR1 LNHDA and CDR2 SQIVND (reference sequence). V gave up 6 bases and J gave up 3 bases; unmatched junction bases: 8. This CDR3 has 14 residues. CDR3 in DNA: TGTGCCAGTAGCACCCATGGCGGGAGCTACGAGCAGTACTTC. Its translation: CASSTHGGSYEQYF.

The gene calls are TRBV5-5 and TRBJ2-4; D uncertain. Trimming removed 2 bases from V and 7 bases from J, with 16 bases in between. CDR3 length: 15 amino acids. In germline, CDR1 is SGHKS, CDR2 YYEKEE (reference sequence). CDR3 region: CASSLPGYPGNIQYF. The CDR3 DNA reads TGTGCCAGCAGCTTACCGGGTTACCCCGGGAACATTCAGTACTTC.

The chain employs TRBV10-3 and TRBJ2-7, with 7 bases lining up with TRBD2. CDR3 length: 16 amino acids. Germline lookup yields CDR1 ENHRY and CDR2 SYGVKD. The trim removed 3 bases at V and 1 base at J, leaving 9 bases unmatched. The CDR3 here is CAISDPSGVSSYEQYF. CDR3 sequence (DNA): TGTGCCATCAGTGATCCCAGCGGGGTATCGTCCTACGAGCAGTACTTC.

The chain combines TRBV2 with TRBJ1-1, with D possibly matching TRBD1 (5 bases). Germline loops: CDR1 SNHLY, CDR2 FYNNEI. The CDR3 contains 13 residues. V was cut by 6 bases and J by 1 base, with 9 bases left in between. The CDR3 DNA is TGTGCCAGCAGCTCAACAGGGAACACTGAAGCTTTCTTT. Protein sequence: CASSSTGNTEAFF.

The V gene is TRBV5-1, the J gene TRBJ1-6; D possibly corresponds to TRBD1 (6 bases). The CDR3 length is 15 residues. V lost 4 bases to trimming and J lost 6 bases, with 14 bases between them. Per the germline V gene, CDR1 is SGHRS and CDR2 is YFSETQ. The CDR3 region has the DNA TGCGCCAGCAGCGACCGGGACATACGTAATTCACCCCTCCACTTT. Protein: CASSDRDIRNSPLHF. The full variable domain, rest sourced from reference TRBV5-1 and TRBJ1-6, is KAGVTQTPRYLIKTRGQQVTLSCSPISGHRSVSWYQQTPGQGLQFLFEYFSETQRNKGNFPGRFSGRQFSNSRSEMNVSTLELGDSALYLCASSDRDIRNSPLHFGNGTRLTVT.

The chain carries TRBV5-1 and TRBJ2-1, with 9 bases matching TRBD2. Germline CDR1 is SGHRS and CDR2 is YFSETQ. The V gene end was trimmed by 0 bases and the J gene end by 8 bases; junction bases not matched to a gene: 6. There are 15 residues in the CDR3. DNA of the CDR3: TGCGCCAGCAGCTTGGTAGTAGCGGGAGTAGATGAGCAGTTCTTC. Its protein is CASSLVVAGVDEQFF.

The genes are TRBV7-8 and TRBJ2-7; the D is unclear. V was trimmed by 5 bases and J by 2 bases, leaving 10 bases between them. The length of the CDR3 is 13 residues. Germline V lookup: CDR1 SGHVS, CDR2 FQNEAQ. CDR3 residues: CASSQGFPYEQYF. CDR3 bases: TGTGCCAGCAGCCAAGGGTTCCCCTACGAGCAGTACTTC.

CDR3 sequence (DNA): TGTGCCAGCAGTTGGGCCCCGGACGTATACGAGCAGTACTTC. The encoded protein is CASSWAPDVYEQYF. The rearrangement joins TRBV27 to TRBJ2-7, with no clear D. The V gene lost 4 bases and the J gene lost 4 bases, with 14 bases spanning the gap. Germline CDR1 reads MNHEY; CDR2 reads SMNVEV (reference sequence). The CDR3 runs to 14 residues.

The chain uses TRBV28 and TRBJ1-1; 10 bases are shared with TRBD1. CDR1 is MDHEN, CDR2 SYDVKM, per germline. This CDR3 spans 15 amino acids. V shed 5 bases and J 2 bases; nucleotides not matched to a gene: 5. In DNA form, the CDR3 reads TGTGCCAGCAGTGGGGGACAGGGGAAAAACACTGAAGCTTTCTTT. Translated, it gives CASSGGQGKNTEAFF.

The chain recombines TRBV15 with TRBJ2-2; the D gene is possibly TRBD2 (5 bases). Trimming took 1 base from V and 2 from J, leaving 17 bases between them. This CDR3 is 18 amino acids long. CDR1 and CDR2 from the germline V gene are LNHNV and YYDKDF (reference sequence). For the CDR3, the DNA is TGTGCCACCAGCAGAGCTCGGTCTCTAGCCGCTAACACCGGGGAGCTGTTTTTT. It encodes CATSRARSLAANTGELFF.

This chain links TRBV2 with TRBJ2-2, with D maybe TRBD1 (6 bases). V was pared by 4 bases and J by 1 base, with 19 bases between. Germline V gives CDR1 SNHLY, CDR2 FYNNEI. The CDR3 length is 18 residues. The CDR3 loop reads CASSGRGRGALNTGELFF. The CDR3 region has the DNA TGTGCCAGCAGTGGTAGGGGCAGGGGAGCCTTGAACACCGGGGAGCTGTTTTTT.

The chain recombines TRBV6-5 with TRBJ2-3, with D unresolved. Germline V gene data show CDR1 as MNHEY and CDR2 as SVGAGI. V was pared by 0 bases and J by 6 bases, with 7 bases between. The CDR3 is 13 amino acids. The CDR3 nucleotides read TGTGCCAGCAGTTACTCATTTGGGGATACGCAGTATTTT. It encodes CASSYSFGDTQYF.